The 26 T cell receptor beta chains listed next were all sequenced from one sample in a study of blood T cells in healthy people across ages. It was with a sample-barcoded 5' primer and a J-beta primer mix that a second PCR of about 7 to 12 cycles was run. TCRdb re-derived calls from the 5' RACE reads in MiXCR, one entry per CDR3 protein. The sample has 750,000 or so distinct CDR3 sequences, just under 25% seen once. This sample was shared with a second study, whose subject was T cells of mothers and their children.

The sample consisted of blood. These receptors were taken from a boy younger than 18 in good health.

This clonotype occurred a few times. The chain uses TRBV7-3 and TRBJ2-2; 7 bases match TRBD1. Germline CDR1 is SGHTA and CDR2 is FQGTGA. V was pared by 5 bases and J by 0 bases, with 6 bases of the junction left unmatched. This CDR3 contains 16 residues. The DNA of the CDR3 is TGTGCCAGCAGCCCAGAAGGGGGCCCGAACACCGGGGAGCTGTTTTTT. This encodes CASSPEGGPNTGELFF.

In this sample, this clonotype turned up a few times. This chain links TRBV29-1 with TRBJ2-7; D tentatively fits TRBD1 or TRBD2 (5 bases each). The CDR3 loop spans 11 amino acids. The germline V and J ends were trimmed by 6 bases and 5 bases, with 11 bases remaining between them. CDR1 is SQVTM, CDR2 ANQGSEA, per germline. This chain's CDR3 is CSVETADEQYF. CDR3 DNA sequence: TGCAGCGTGGAGACAGCGGACGAGCAGTACTTC.

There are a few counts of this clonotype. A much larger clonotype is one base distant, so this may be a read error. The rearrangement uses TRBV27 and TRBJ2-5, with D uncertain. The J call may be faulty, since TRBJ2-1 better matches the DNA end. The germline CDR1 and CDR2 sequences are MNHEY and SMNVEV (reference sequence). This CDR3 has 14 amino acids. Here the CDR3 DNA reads TGTGCCAGCAGTTCCTCCGTCAAATTGAATGAGCAGTTCTTC. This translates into CASSSSVKLNEQFF.

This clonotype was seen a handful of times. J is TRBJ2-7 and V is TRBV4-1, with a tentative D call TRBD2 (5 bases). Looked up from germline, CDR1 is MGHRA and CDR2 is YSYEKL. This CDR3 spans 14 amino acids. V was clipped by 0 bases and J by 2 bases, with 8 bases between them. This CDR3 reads CASSQERAAYEQYF. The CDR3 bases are TGCGCCAGCAGCCAAGAGAGGGCAGCCTACGAGCAGTACTTC.

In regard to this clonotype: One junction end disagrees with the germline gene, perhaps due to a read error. The CDR3 nucleotides are TGCAGCGTTGAAGGCCTGGAAGAGATCCAGTACTTC. It codes for CSVEGLEEIQYF. The J gene is TRBJ2-5, the V gene TRBV29-1, with no clear D. The germline V gene has CDR1 SQVTM and CDR2 ANQGSEA. This CDR3 is 12 amino acids long.

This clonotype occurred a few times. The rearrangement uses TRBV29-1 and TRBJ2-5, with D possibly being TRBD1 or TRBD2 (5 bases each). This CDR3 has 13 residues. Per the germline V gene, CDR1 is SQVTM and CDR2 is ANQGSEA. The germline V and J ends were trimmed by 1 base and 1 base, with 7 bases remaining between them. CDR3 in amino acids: CSVEGGSQETQYF. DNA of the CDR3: TGCAGCGTTGAAGGGGGGAGCCAAGAGACCCAGTACTTC.

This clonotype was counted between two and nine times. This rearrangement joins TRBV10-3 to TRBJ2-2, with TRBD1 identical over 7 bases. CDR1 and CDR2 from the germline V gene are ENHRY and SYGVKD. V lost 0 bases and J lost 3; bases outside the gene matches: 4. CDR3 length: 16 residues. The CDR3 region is CAISESGTADTGELFF. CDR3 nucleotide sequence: TGTGCCATCAGTGAGTCGGGGACAGCGGACACCGGGGAGCTGTTTTTT.

CDR3 region: CASSLARDRGYNEQFF. The CDR3 nucleotides read TGTGCCAGCAGCTTAGCCCGGGACAGGGGCTACAATGAGCAGTTCTTC. V is TRBV7-9 and J is TRBJ2-1, with TRBD1 matching 10 bases. The CDR3 length is 16 residues. V was pared by 0 bases and J by 3 bases, with 2 bases of the junction left unmatched. The germline CDR1 and CDR2 sequences are SEHNR and FQNEAQ (reference sequence).

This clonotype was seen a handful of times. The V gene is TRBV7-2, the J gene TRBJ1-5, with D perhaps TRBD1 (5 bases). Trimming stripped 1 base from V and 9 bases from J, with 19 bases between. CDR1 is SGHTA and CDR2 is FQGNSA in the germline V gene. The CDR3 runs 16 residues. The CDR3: CASSLVLDGGWMPQHF. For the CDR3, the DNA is TGTGCCAGCAGCTTAGTGTTGGACGGGGGGTGGATGCCCCAGCATTTT.

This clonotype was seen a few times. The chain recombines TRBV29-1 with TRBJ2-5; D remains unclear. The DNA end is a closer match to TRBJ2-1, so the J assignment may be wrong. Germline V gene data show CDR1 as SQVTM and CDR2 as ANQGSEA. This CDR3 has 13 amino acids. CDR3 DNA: TGCAGCGTTGTAAACAGAGGCTCGAATGAGCAGTTCTTC. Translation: CSVVNRGSNEQFF.

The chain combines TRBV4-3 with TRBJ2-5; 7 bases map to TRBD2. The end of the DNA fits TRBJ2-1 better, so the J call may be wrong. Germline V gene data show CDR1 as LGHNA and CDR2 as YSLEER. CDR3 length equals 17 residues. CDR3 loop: CASSQGYLGGMENEQFF. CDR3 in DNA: TGCGCCAGCAGCCAAGGATATCTCGGGGGGATGGAGAATGAGCAGTTCTTC.

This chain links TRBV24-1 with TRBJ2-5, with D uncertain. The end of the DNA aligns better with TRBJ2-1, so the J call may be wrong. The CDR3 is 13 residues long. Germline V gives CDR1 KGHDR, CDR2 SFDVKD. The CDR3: CATSDSVTSEQFF. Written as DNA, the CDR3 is TGTGCCACCAGTGACTCAGTGACGAGTGAGCAGTTCTTC.

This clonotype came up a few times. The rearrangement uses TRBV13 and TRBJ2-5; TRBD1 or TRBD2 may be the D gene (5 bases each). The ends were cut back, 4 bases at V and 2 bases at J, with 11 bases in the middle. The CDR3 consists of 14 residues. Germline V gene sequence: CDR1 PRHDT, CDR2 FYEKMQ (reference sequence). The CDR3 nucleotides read TGTGCCAGCAGCTACGGGACGGCACAAGAGACCCAGTACTTC. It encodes CASSYGTAQETQYF.

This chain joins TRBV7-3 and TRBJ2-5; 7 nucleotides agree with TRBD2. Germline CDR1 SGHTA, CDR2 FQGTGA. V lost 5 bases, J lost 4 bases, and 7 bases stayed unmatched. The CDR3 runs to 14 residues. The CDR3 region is CASSAGTMGETQYF. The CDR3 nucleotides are TGTGCCAGCAGCGCCGGGACTATGGGAGAGACCCAGTACTTC.

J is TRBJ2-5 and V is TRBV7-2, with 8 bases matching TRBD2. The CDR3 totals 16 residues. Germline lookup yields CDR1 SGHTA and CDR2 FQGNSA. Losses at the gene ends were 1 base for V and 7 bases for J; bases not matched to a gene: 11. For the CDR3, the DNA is TGTGCCAGCAGCTTAGATTTGTCGGGAGGGTGGGGGACCCAGTACTTC. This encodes CASSLDLSGGWGTQYF.

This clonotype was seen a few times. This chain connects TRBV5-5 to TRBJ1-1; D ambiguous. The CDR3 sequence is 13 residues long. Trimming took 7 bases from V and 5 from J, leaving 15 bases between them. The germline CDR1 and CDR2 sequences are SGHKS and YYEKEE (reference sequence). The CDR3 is CASGDPPGTEAFF. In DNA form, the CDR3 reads TGTGCCAGCGGAGACCCCCCGGGAACTGAAGCTTTCTTT.

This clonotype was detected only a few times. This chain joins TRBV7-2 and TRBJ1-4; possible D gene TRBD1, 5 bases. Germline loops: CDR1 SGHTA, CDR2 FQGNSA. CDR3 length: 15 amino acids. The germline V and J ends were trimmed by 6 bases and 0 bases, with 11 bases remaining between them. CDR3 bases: TGTGCCAGCAGTCCGGGGGGTACAACTAATGAAAAACTGTTTTTT. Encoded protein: CASSPGGTTNEKLFF. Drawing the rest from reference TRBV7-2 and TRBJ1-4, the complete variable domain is GAGVSQSPSNKVTEKGKDVELRCDPISGHTALYWYRQSLGQGLEFLIYFQGNSAPDKSGLPSDRFSAERTGGSVSTLTIQRTQQEDSAVYLCASSPGGTTNEKLFFGSGTQLSVL.

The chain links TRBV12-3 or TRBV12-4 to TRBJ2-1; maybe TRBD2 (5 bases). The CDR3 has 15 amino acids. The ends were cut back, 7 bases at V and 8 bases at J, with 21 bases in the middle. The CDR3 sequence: CASTLLLRGIDEQFF. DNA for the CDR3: TGTGCCAGCACCCTGCTTCTTAGAGGGATCGATGAGCAGTTCTTC.

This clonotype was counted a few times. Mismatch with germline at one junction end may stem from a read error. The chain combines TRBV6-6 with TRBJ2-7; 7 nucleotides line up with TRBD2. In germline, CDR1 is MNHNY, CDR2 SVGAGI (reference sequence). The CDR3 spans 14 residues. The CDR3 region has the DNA TGCGCCAGCAGTTACTCGGGGGGTTCCTACGAGCAGTACTTC. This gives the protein CASSYSGGSYEQYF.

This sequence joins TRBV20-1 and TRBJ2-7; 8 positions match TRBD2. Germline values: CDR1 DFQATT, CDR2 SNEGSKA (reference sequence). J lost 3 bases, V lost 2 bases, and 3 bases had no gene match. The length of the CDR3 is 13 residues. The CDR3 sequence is CSARSSGNYEQYF. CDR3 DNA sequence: TGCAGTGCTAGAAGTAGCGGGAACTACGAGCAGTACTTC.

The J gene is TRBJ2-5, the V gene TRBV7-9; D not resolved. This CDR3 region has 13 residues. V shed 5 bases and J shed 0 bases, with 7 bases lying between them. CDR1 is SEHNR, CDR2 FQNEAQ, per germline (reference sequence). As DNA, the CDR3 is TGTGCCAGCAGCGCCAGGTACCAAGAGACCCAGTACTTC. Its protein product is CASSARYQETQYF. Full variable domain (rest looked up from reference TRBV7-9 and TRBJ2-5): DTGVSQNPRHKITKRGQNVTFRCDPISEHNRLYWYRQTLGQGPEFLTYFQNEAQLEKSRLLSDRFSAERPKGSFSTLEIQRTEQGDSAMYLCASSARYQETQYFGPGTRLLVL.

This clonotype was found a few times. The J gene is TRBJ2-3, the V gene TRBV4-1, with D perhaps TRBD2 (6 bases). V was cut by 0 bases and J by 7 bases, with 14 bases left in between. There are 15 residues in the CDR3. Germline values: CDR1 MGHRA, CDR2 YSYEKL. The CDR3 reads CASSQDPSAKHTQYF. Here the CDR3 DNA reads TGCGCCAGCAGCCAAGATCCTAGCGCCAAGCATACGCAGTATTTT.

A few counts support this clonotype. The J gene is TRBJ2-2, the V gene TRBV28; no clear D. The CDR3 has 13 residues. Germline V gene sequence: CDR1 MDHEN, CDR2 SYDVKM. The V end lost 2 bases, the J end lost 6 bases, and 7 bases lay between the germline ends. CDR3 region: CASSLKVPGELFF. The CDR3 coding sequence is TGTGCCAGCAGTTTAAAAGTTCCCGGGGAGCTGTTTTTT.

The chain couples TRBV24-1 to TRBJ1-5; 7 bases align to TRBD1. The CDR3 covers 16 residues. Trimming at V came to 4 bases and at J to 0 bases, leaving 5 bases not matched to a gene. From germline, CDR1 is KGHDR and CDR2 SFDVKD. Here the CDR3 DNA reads TGTGCCACCAGTGAAGCTGGGACAGTTAGCAATCAGCCCCAGCATTTT. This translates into CATSEAGTVSNQPQHF.

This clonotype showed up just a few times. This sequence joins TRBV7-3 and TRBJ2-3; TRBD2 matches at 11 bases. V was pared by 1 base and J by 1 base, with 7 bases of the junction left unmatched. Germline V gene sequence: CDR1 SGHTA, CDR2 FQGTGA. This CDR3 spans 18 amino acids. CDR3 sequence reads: CASSLIASGGSGTDTQYF. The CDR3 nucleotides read TGTGCCAGCAGCTTAATTGCTAGCGGGGGGAGCGGCACAGATACGCAGTATTTT.

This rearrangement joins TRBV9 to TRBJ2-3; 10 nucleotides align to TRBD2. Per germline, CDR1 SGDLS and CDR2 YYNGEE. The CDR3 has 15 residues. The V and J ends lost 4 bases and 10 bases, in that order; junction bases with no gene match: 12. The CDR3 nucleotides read TGTGCCAGCAGCCCCCGGACTAGCGGTGGGGATCCGCAGTATTTT. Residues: CASSPRTSGGDPQYF.